The 5 T cell receptor beta chains below all came from one sample that was sequenced in a study of blood T cell repertoires in COVID-19. TCRdb keeps only in-frame clones here, not all; method: immunoSEQ multiplex PCR. Seen here are approximately 200,000 clones, 80% to 90% observed once, and the top ten hold 1.1%. The sample comprised peripheral blood. All receptors come from a man younger than 45 with acute or convalescent COVID-19.

V gene TRBV28 combines with J gene TRBJ1-5; D is uncertain. Germline loops: CDR1 MDHEN, CDR2 SYDVKM. The CDR3 loop spans 10 amino acids. V lost 7 bases and J lost 6, with 4 bases in between. The CDR3 spells CASNSQPQHF. CDR3 coding DNA: TGTGCCAGCAATAGTCAGCCCCAGCATTTT.

V and J are TRBV6-2 or TRBV6-3 and TRBJ1-1; TRBD1 might be the D (5 bases). The CDR3 is made up of 15 amino acids. Per the germline V gene, CDR1 is MNHEY and CDR2 is SVGEGT. Trimming took 2 bases from V and 1 from J, leaving 11 bases between them. CDR3 region: CASSYQSGGNTEAFF. The DNA for the CDR3 is TGTGCCAGCAGTTACCAGTCGGGGGGGAACACTGAAGCTTTCTTT.

The chain couples TRBV24-1 to TRBJ2-3; 9 nucleotides agree with TRBD1. V dropped 7 bases and J dropped 5; count of bases not matched to a gene: 6. This CDR3 has 14 amino acids. From germline, CDR1 is KGHDR and CDR2 SFDVKD. The CDR3 DNA follows: TGTGCCACCAGATCCGGGACAGGGAGAGATACGCAGTATTTT. This translates into CATRSGTGRDTQYF.

The chain combines TRBV6-5 with TRBJ1-2, with 8 positions matching TRBD1. Germline values: CDR1 MNHEY, CDR2 SVGAGI. V lost 2 bases to trimming and J lost 5 bases; unmatched junction nucleotides: 4. CDR3 length equals 14 residues. CDR3 in amino acids: CASSYNQGAYGYTF. The DNA of the CDR3 is TGTGCCAGCAGTTACAATCAGGGGGCGTATGGCTACACCTTC.

The chain couples TRBV5-1 to TRBJ1-4; TRBD1 matches 7 bases. Germline CDR1 is SGHRS and CDR2 is YFSETQ. V shed 3 bases, J shed 2 bases, and the junction held 16 bases outside the gene matches. The CDR3 loop spans 19 amino acids. CDR3 coding DNA: TGCGCCAGCAGCTCGAATCTAAGACAGGGATGGTCCACTAATGAAAAACTGTTTTTT. As protein: CASSSNLRQGWSTNEKLFF.